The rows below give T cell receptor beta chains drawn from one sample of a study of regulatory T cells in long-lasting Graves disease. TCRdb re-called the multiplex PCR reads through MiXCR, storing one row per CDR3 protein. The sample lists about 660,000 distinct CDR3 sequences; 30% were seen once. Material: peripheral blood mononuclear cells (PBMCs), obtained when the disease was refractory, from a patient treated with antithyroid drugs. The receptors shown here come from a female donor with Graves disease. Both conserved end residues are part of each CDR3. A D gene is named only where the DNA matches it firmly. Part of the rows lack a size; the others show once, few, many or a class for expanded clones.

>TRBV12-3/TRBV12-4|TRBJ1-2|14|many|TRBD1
TGTGCCAGCAGTCTAGACAGGGGAGGCTATGGCTACACCTTC
CASSLDRGGYGYTF
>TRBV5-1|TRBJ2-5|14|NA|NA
TGCGCCAGCAACCCTGGTGTGGATCGGGAGACCCAGTACTTC
CASNPGVDRETQYF
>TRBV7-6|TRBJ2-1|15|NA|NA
TGTGCCAGCAGCTTAGTTGGTGGGAACTACAATGAGCAGTTCTTC
CASSLVGGNYNEQFF
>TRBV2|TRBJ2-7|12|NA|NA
TGTGCCAGCAGTGCTCGAGTCACTCAGCAGTACTTC
CASSARVTQQYF
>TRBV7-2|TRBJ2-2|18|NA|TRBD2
TGTGCCAGCAGCCTCCCCGGACTAGCAGACGAGAACACCGGGGAGCTGTTTTTT
CASSLPGLADENTGELFF
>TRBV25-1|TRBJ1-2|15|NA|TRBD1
TGTGCCAGCAGTGCCCGGGACAGGGGCTCCATTGGCTACACCTTC
CASSARDRGSIGYTF
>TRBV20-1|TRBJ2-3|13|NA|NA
TGCAGTGCTAGAGGGGCAGGCTTAGATACGCAGTATTTT
CSARGAGLDTQYF
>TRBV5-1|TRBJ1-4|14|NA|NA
TGCGCCAGCAGCTTCTCCGGGGATGGCGAAAAACTGTTTTTT
CASSFSGDGEKLFF
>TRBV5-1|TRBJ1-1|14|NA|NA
TGCGCCAGCAGCCCAGAGTTTGCCGACACTGAAGCTTTCTTT
CASSPEFADTEAFF
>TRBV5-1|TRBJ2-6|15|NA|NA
TGCGCCAGCAGCACACCGGGGACTGGGGCCAACGTCCTGACTTTC
CASSTPGTGANVLTF
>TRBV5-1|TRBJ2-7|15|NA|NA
TGCGCCAGCAGCTTGGTCGGGGACAAACTTTCCGAGCAGTACTTC
CASSLVGDKLSEQYF
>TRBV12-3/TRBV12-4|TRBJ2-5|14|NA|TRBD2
TGTGCCAGCAGCAGGGGGACTAGCTTGGAGACCCAGTACTTC
CASSRGTSLETQYF
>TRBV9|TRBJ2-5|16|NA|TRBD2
TGTGCCAGCAGCGAGAGGGGCGGGGGGCGGAAAGAGACCCAGTACTTC
CASSERGGGRKETQYF
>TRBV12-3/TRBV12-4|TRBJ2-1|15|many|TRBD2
TGTGCCAGCAGTTTAAGCGGGACCTTCTACAATGAGCAGTTCTTC
CASSLSGTFYNEQFF
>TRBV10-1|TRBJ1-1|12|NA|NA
TGCGCCAGCAGTGCGGGATTGGCTGAAGCTTTCTTT
CASSAGLAEAFF
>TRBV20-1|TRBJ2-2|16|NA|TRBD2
TGCAGTGCTAGAGATTGGAGCGGGAGGAACACCGGGGAGCTGTTTTTT
CSARDWSGRNTGELFF
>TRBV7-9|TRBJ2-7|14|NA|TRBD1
TGTGCCAGCAGCTTGGACAGGCGCTCCTACGAGCAGTACTTC
CASSLDRRSYEQYF
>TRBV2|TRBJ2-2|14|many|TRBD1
TGTGCCAGCAGTGTACCCCGACAGGGGGGGGAGCTGTTTTTT
CASSVPRQGGELFF
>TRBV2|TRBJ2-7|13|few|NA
TGTGCCAGCAGGGGGGGTACTAGCCTCGAGCAGTACTTC
CASRGGTSLEQYF
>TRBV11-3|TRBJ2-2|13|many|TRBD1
TGTGCCAGCAGAAAAGGACAGGGCGGGGAGCTGTTTTTT
CASRKGQGGELFF
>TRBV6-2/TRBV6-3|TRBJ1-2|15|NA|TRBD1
TGTGCCAGCAGTGACCGGACAGGGTACCCGTATGGCTACACCTTC
CASSDRTGYPYGYTF
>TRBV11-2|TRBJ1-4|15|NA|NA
TGTGCCAGCAGCTTAGTGGGGCCCAAAAATGAAAAACTGTTTTTT
CASSLVGPKNEKLFF
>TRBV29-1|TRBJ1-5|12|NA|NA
TGCAGCGGCCGATTCCCCAATCAGCCCCAGCATTTT
CSGRFPNQPQHF
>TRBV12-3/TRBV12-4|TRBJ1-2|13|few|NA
TGTGCCAGCAGAGGGCCAGGCCTCGGTAGCTACACCTTC
CASRGPGLGSYTF
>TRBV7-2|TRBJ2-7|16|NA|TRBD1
TGTGCCAGCAGCCTAACGAGGGACAGGGGGCGCTTTGAGCAGTACTTC
CASSLTRDRGRFEQYF
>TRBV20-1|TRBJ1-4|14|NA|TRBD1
TGCAGTGTTAGAAGATCGACAGGGGACGAAAAACTGTTTTTT
CSVRRSTGDEKLFF
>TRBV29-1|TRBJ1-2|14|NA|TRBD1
TGCAGTGTCTCGGAGGGACAGGGGTCCTATGGCTACACCTTC
CSVSEGQGSYGYTF
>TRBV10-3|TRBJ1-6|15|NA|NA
TGTGCCATCAGTGAGTCAGGGGTAGGGAATTCACCCCTCCACTTT
CAISESGVGNSPLHF